This TCR beta chain is from a study of a mutant IDH1 vaccine in newly diagnosed glioma. Study-wide results and caveats: Top peripheral T cell clonotype shifts appeared unrelated to pseudoprogression.

Sequencing used immunoSEQ multiplex PCR; TCRdb keeps in-frame clones, though not all of them. The sample lists tens of thousands of clones, about 85% occurring once. With regard to this clone: Its matching antigen is unknown.

The CDR3 has 13 residues. Trimming took off 8 bases at V and 10 bases at J, with 15 bases between the two ends. Looked up from germline, CDR1 is LNHDA and CDR2 is SQIVND (reference sequence). Time point of the sample: baseline, week 1 (first vaccination visit). Treatment given: pre-vaccination baseline after standard-of-care therapy. The clonotype comes from a man aged 35 to 55 with glioma. This sequence joins TRBV19 and TRBJ1-6, with D perhaps TRBD1 (6 bases). Sequenced here: PBMCs, sampled from a glioma patient treated with radiotherapy, temozolomide or both. The CDR3 nucleotides are TGTGCCAGTGCACAGGGATTATGGTCACCCCTCCACTTT. Protein sequence: CASAQGLWSPLHF.